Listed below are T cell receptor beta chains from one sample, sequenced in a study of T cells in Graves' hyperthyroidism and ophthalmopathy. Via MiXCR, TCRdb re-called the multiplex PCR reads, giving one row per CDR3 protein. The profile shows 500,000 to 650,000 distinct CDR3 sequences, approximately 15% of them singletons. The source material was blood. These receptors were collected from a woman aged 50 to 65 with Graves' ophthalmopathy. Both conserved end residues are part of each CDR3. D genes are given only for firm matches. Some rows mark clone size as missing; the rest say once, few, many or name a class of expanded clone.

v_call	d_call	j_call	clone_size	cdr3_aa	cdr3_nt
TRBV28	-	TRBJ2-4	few	CASSPVTKNIQYF	TGTGCCAGCAGTCCAGTTACCAAAAACATTCAGTACTTC
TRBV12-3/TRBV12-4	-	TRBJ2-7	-	CASRSSPPGLGSYEQYF	TGTGCCAGCAGATCCTCCCCCCCGGGACTCGGCTCCTACGAGCAGTACTTC
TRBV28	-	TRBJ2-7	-	CASREGADEQYF	TGTGCCAGCAGGGAGGGAGCGGACGAGCAGTACTTC
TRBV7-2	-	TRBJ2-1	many	CASTAYNEQFF	TGTGCCAGCACAGCCTACAATGAGCAGTTCTTC
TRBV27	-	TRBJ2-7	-	CASSYKRISTYEQYF	TGTGCCAGCAGTTACAAGCGGATCTCCACCTACGAGCAGTACTTC
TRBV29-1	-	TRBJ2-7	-	CSVEGEAYEQYF	TGCAGCGTTGAAGGGGAGGCCTACGAGCAGTACTTC
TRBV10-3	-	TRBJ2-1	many	CAISGGIYNEQFF	TGTGCCATCAGTGGCGGAATCTACAATGAGCAGTTCTTC
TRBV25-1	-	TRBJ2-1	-	CASSVEHGSYNEQFF	TGTGCCAGCAGTGTCGAGCACGGCTCCTACAATGAGCAGTTCTTC
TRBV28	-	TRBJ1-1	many	CASSFSPQTGRTNTEAFF	TGTGCCAGCAGCTTCTCCCCCCAAACCGGACGGACGAACACTGAAGCTTTCTTT
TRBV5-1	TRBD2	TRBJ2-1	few	CASSLVDRIAGGFYNEQFF	TGCGCCAGCAGCTTGGTGGACCGTATAGCGGGAGGGTTCTACAATGAGCAGTTCTTC
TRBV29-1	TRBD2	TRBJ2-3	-	CSVVGLAGVRDTQYF	TGCAGCGTCGTGGGACTAGCGGGGGTCAGAGATACGCAGTATTTT
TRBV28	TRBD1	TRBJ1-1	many	CASSYMGDRDAFF	TGTGCCAGCAGCTACATGGGGGACAGGGACGCTTTCTTT
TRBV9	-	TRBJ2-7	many	CASSVGLGTYEQYF	TGTGCCAGCAGCGTAGGGTTAGGGACCTACGAGCAGTACTTC
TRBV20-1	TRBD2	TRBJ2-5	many	CSGLGTSGNQETQYF	TGCAGTGGCCTAGGGACTAGCGGGAACCAAGAGACCCAGTACTTC
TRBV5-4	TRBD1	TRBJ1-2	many	CASSLAAGGRGRFGYTF	TGTGCCAGCAGCTTGGCGGCAGGGGGCCGGGGAAGGTTCGGCTACACCTTC
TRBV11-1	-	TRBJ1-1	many	CASSLAVAAEAFF	TGTGCCAGCAGCTTAGCGGTGGCGGCTGAAGCTTTCTTT